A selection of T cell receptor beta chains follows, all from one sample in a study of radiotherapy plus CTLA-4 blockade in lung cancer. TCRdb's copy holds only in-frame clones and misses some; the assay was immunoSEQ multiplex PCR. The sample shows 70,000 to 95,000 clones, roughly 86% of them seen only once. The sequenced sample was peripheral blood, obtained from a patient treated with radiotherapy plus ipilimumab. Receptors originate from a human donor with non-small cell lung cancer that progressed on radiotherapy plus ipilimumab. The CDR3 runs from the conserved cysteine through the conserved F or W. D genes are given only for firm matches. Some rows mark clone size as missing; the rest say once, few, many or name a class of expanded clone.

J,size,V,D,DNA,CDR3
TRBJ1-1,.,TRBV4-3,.,TGCGCCAGCAGCCAAGATCACAGGGTTGGGACTGAAGCTTTCTTT,CASSQDHRVGTEAFF
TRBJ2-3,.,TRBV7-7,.,TGTGCCAGCAGCTTATTAGGGTCTTCCGGAGATACGCAGTATTTT,CASSLLGSSGDTQYF
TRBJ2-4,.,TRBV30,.,TGTGCCTGGAGTGTCTTAGCCAAAAACATTCAGTACTTC,CAWSVLAKNIQYF
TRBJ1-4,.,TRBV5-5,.,TGTGCCAGCAGGTCCGTGGGGCAGGGCGTCGAAAAACTGTTTTTT,CASRSVGQGVEKLFF
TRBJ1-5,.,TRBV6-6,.,TGTGCCAGCAGTTACCCCCCCCGTCAGCCCCAGCATTTT,CASSYPPRQPQHF
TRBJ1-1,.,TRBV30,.,TGTGCCTGGACTGGGGTGTCTGAAGCTTTCTTT,CAWTGVSEAFF
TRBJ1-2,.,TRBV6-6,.,TGTGCCAGCAGTTACTCCACAGGGCCTGGCTACACCTTC,CASSYSTGPGYTF
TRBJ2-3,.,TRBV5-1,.,TGCGCCAGCAGCCCGTCAGCCACAGATACGCAGTATTTT,CASSPSATDTQYF
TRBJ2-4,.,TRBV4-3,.,TGCGCCAGCAGCCCATTCTCAGGATTCCCTGGAAACATTCAGTACTTC,CASSPFSGFPGNIQYF
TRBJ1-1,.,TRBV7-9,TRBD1,TGTGCCAGCAGCGCGCCGGGACAGGGAAACACTGAAGCTTTCTTT,CASSAPGQGNTEAFF
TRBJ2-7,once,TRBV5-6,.,TGTGCCAGCAGCTTGGTAGGTTACGAGCAGTACTTC,CASSLVGYEQYF
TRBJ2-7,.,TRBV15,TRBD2,TGTGCCACCAGCAGAGGGGCACTAGCGGATTACGAGCAGTACTTC,CATSRGALADYEQYF
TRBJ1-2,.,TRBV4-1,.,TGCGCCAGCAGCCAAGAGAGGGGCGGCTACACCTTC,CASSQERGGYTF
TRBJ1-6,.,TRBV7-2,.,TGTGCCAGCAGCCCCGGCGGGGCGGCTTCACCCCTCCACTTT,CASSPGGAASPLHF
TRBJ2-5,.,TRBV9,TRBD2,TGTGCCAGCAGCCCCCGACTAGCGGGAGGCTATGAGACCCAGTACTTC,CASSPRLAGGYETQYF
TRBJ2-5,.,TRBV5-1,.,TGCGCCAGCAGCTTGGGGGCAACGCGGGAGACCCAGTACTTC,CASSLGATRETQYF
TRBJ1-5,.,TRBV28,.,TGTGCCAGCGGCAGGGGACTCAATCAGCCCCAGCATTTT,CASGRGLNQPQHF
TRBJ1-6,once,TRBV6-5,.,TGTGCCAGCAGCCCGACAGTTCTATCGGATTCACCCCTCCACTTT,CASSPTVLSDSPLHF
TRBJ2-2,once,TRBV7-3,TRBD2,TGTGCCAGCAGCCAACGCCCGGGACTAGCGGGAGTGGCCGCCACCGGGGAGCTGTTTTTT,CASSQRPGLAGVAATGELFF
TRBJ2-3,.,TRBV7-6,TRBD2,TGTGCCTCCAGGGAACTAGCGGGAGGTACCACAGATACGCAGTATTTT,CASRELAGGTTDTQYF
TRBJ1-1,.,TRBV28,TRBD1,TGTGCCAGCAGCCCACCCTATGGGACAGCGAACACTGAAGCTTTCTTT,CASSPPYGTANTEAFF
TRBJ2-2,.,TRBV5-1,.,TGCGCCAGCAGCTTTTTAGCGGCAACCGACACCGGGGAGCTGTTTTTT,CASSFLAATDTGELFF
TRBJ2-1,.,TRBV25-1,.,TGTGCCAGCAGTGAGTCCGGCTACAATGAGCAGTTCTTC,CASSESGYNEQFF
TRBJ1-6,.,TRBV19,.,TGTGCCAGTTCAGAGGTCTATAATTCACCCCTCCACTTT,CASSEVYNSPLHF
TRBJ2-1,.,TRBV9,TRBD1,TGTGCCAGCAGCGCAGGGGGACAGAACTACAATGAGCAGTTCTTC,CASSAGGQNYNEQFF
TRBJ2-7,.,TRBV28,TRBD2,TGTGCCAGCAGTTCTCCTAGCGGGGGGCCTTCCTACGAGCAGTACTTC,CASSSPSGGPSYEQYF
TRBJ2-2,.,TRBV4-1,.,TGCGCCAGCAGCCAAGTCACGCTCACCGGGGAGCTGTTTTTT,CASSQVTLTGELFF
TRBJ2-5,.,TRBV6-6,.,TGTGCCAGCAGTTTACAAGAGACCCAGTACTTC,CASSLQETQYF
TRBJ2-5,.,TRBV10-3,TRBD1,TGTGCCAGCGGACAGGGGGCTATAAGCGAGACCCAGTACTTC,CASGQGAISETQYF
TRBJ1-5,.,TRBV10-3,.,TGTGCCATCAGTGACCCGCCAGGGATCGATAGCAATCAGCCCCAGCATTTT,CAISDPPGIDSNQPQHF
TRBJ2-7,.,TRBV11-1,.,TGTGCCAGCAGCTTAGGACCGATCTACGAGCAGTACTTC,CASSLGPIYEQYF
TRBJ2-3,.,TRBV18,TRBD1,TGTGCCAGCTCACGACAGGGGGCGAGCACAGATACGCAGTATTTT,CASSRQGASTDTQYF
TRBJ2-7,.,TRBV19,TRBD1,TGTGCCAGTAGCGACTCCCGGGACAGCTCCTACGAGCAGTACTTC,CASSDSRDSSYEQYF
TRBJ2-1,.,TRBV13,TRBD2,TGTGCCAGCAGCCTCGAGGGACTAGCAAACAATGAGCAGTTCTTC,CASSLEGLANNEQFF
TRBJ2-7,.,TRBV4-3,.,TGCGCCAGCAGCCAAGTAGGGAGCTACGAGCAGTACTTC,CASSQVGSYEQYF
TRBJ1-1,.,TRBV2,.,TGTGCCAGCAGCGAGGACGGGGGCGCGGCTTTCTTT,CASSEDGGAAFF
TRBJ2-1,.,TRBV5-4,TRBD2,TGTGCCAGCAGCTCGGGACTAGCGGGGAACAATGAGCAGTTCTTC,CASSSGLAGNNEQFF
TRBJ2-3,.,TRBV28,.,TGTGCCAGCAGTGAACAAGTAGATACGCAGTATTTT,CASSEQVDTQYF
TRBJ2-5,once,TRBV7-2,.,TGTGCCAGCAGCTTAAGCTACCCGGGGGAGACCCAGTACTTC,CASSLSYPGETQYF
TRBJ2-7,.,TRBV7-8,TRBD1,TGTGCCAGCAGCACGCGGACAGGGGGGTCCTACGAGCAGTACTTC,CASSTRTGGSYEQYF
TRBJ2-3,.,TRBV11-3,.,TGTGCCAGCAGCCTTCCGGGAACAGGGCAGTATTTT,CASSLPGTGQYF
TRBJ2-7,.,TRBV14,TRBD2,TGTGCCAGCAGCCATCTAGCGGGAGGGTCCCCCTACGAGCAGTACTTC,CASSHLAGGSPYEQYF